This note documents a single T cell receptor beta chain sequence. V shed 7 bases and J shed 0 bases, with 7 bases lying between them. CDR3 length equals 13 residues. The germline gives CDR1 KGHSH, CDR2 LQKENI. This specimen belongs to a study of blood T cell repertoires in COVID-19. Overall study context: Donors in the United States, Italy and Spain gave samples during acute or convalescent COVID-19. PBMCs, B-cell-depleted T cells, or T cells were the source of the cDNA or gDNA that made up the material.

The table came from immunoSEQ multiplex PCR; TCRdb's copy has only in-frame clones and leaves some out. The repertoire holds some 490,000 clones, with approximately 85% as singletons. The clonotype originates from a human donor in a cohort sampled during active COVID-19. Sequencing was done on a sample of peripheral blood. The chain combines TRBV18 with TRBJ1-3; tentative D call: TRBD1 (5 bases). The CDR3 DNA reads as TGTGCCAGCTTTAGGGGCTCTGGAAACACCATATATTTT. Amino acids: CASFRGSGNTIYF. The full variable domain, completed using reference TRBV18 and TRBJ1-3, is NAGVMQNPRHLVRRRGQEARLRCSPMKGHSHVYWYRQLPEEGLKFMVYLQKENIIDESGMPKERFSAEFPKEGPSILRIQQVVRGDSAAYFCASFRGSGNTIYFGEGSWLTVV.